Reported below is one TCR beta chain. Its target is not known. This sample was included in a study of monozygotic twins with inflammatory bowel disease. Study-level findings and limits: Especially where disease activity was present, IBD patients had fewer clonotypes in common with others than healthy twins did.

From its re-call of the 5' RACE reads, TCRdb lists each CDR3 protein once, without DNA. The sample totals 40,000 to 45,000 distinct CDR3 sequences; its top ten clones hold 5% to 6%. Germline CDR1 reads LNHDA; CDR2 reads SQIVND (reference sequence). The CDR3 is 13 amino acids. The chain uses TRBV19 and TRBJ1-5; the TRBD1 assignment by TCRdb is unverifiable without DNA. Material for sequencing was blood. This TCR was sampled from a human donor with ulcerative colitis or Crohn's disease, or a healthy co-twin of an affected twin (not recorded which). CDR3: CASGQGEIQPQHF.